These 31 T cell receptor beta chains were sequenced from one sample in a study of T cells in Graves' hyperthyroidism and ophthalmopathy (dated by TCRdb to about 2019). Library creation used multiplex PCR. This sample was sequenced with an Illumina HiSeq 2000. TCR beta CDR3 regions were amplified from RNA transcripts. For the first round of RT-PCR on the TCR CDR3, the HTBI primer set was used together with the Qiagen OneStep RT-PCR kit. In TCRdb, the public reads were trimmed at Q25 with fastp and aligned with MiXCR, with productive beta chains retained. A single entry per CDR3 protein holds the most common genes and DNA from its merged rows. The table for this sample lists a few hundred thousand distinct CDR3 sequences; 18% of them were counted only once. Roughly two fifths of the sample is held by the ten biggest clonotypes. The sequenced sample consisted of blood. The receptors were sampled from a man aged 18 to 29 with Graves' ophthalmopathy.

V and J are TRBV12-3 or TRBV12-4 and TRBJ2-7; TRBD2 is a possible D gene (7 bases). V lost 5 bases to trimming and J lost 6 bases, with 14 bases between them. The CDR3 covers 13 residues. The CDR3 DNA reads TGTGCCAGCAGTCCTAGGGGGGGGGGCGAGCAGTACTTC. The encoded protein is CASSPRGGGEQYF.

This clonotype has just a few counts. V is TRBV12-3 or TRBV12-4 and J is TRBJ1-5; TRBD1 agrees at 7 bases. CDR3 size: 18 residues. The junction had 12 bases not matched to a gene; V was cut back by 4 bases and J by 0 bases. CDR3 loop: CASSSPGQTLYSNQPQHF. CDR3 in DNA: TGTGCCAGCAGTTCCCCGGGACAGACACTTTATAGCAATCAGCCCCAGCATTTT.

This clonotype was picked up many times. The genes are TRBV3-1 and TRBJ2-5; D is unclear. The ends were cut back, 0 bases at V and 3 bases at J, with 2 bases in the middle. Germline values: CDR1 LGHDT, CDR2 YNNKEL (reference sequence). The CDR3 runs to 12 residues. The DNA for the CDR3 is TGTGCCAGCAGCCAAGAGGAAGAGACCCAGTACTTC. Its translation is CASSQEEETQYF.

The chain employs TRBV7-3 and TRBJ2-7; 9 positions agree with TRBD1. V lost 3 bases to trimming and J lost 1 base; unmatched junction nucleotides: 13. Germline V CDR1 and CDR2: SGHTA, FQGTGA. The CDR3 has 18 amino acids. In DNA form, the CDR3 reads TGTGCCAGCAGCTTTCGCCCTTCAGGACAGGGGATATCCTACGAGCAGTACTTC. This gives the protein CASSFRPSGQGISYEQYF.

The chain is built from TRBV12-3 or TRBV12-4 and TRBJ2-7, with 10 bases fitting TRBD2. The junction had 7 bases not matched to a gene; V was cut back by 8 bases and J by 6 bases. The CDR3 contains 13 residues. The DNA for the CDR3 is TGTGCCAGCCGAGACGTAGCGGGGGGCGAGCAGTACTTC. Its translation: CASRDVAGGEQYF.

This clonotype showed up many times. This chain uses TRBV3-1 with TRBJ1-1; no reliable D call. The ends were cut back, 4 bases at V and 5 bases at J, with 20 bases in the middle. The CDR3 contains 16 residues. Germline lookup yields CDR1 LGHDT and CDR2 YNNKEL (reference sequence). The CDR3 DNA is TGTGCCAGCAGCCCGATCGCTTCCCTGGTGGAGACTGAAGCTTTCTTT. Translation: CASSPIASLVETEAFF. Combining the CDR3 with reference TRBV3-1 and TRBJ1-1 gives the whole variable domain DTAVSQTPKYLVTQMGNDKSIKCEQNLGHDTMYWYKQDSKKFLKIMFSYNNKELIINETVPNRFSPKSPDKAHLNLHINSLELGDSAVYFCASSPIASLVETEAFFGQGTRLTVV.

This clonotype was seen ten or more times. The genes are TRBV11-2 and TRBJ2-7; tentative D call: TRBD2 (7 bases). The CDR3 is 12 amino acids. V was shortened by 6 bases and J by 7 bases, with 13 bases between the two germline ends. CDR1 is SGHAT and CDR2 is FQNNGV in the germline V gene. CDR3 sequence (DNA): TGTGCCAGCAGTAAACAGGGACTAGAGCAGTACTTC. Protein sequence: CASSKQGLEQYF.

The CDR3: CASLEIGTGVSPLHF. The DNA for the CDR3 is TGCGCCTCGCTCGAGATTGGGACAGGGGTGTCACCCCTCCACTTT. The chain recombines TRBV4-1 with TRBJ1-6; TRBD1 agrees at 10 bases. V dropped 11 bases and J dropped 10; count of bases not matched to a gene: 14. Per germline, CDR1 MGHRA and CDR2 YSYEKL. There are 15 residues in the CDR3.

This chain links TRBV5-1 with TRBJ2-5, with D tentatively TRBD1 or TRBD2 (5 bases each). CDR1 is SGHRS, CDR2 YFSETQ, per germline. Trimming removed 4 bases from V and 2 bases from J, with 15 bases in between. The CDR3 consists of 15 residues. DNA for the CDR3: TGCGCCAGCAGCGAAGACAGCCGACTACAAGAGACCCAGTACTTC. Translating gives CASSEDSRLQETQYF.

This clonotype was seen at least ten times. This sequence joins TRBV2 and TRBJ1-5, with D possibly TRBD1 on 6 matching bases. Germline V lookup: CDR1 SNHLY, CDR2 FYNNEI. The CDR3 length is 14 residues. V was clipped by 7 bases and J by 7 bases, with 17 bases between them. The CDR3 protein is CASNPGVGSQPQHF. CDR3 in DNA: TGTGCCAGCAACCCAGGGGTGGGCAGCCAGCCCCAGCATTTT.

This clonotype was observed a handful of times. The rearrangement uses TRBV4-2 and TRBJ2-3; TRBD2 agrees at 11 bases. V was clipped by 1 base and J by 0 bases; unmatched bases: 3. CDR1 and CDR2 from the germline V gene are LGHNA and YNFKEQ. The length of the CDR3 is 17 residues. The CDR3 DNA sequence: TGTGCCAGCAGCCAAGGTAGCGGGGGGGAGAGCACAGATACGCAGTATTTT. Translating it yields CASSQGSGGESTDTQYF.

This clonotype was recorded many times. As DNA, the CDR3 is TGTGCCAGCAGCTTAGTAGGAGGGAGTAATGAAAAACTGTTTTTT. Protein product: CASSLVGGSNEKLFF. The chain joins TRBV11-2 to TRBJ1-4; no firm D call. CDR1 is SGHAT and CDR2 is FQNNGV in the germline V gene. V dropped 1 base and J dropped 4 bases, with 10 bases sitting between them. The CDR3 is made up of 15 amino acids.

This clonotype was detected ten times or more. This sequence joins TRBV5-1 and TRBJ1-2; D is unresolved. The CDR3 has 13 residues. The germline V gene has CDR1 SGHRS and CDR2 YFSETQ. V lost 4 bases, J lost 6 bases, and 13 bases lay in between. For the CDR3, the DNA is TGCGCCAGCAGCCCGGGGTGGAGAGATGGCTACACCTTC. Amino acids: CASSPGWRDGYTF.

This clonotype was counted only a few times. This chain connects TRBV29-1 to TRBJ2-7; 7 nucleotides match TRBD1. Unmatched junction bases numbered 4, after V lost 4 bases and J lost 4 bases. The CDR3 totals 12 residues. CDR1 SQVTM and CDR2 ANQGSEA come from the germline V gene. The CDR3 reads CSVGTGLYEQYF. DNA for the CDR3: TGCAGCGTTGGGACAGGATTATACGAGCAGTACTTC.

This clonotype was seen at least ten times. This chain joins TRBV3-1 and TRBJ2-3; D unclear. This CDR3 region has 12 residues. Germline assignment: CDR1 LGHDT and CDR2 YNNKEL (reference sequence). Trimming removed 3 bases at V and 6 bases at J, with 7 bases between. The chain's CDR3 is CASSHGSDTQYF. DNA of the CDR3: TGTGCCAGCAGCCATGGATCGGATACGCAGTATTTT.

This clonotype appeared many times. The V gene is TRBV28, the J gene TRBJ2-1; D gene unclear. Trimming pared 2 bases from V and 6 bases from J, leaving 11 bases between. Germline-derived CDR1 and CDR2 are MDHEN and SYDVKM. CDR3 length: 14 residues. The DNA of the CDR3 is TGTGCCAGCAGTTTAGAGAACAGTGTCAATGAGCAGTTCTTC. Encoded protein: CASSLENSVNEQFF.

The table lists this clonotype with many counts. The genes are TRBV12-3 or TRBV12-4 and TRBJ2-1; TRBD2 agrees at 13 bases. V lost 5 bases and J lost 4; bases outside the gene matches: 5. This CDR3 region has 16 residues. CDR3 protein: CASSVGLAGAYNEQFF. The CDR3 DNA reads TGTGCCAGCAGTGTCGGACTAGCGGGGGCTTACAATGAGCAGTTCTTC.

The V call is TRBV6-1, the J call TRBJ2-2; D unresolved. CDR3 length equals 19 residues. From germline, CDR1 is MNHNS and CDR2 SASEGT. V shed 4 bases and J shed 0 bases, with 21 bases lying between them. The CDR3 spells CASSAPPTSWVTNTGELFF. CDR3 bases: TGTGCCAGCAGTGCCCCGCCGACCAGCTGGGTCACGAACACCGGGGAGCTGTTTTTT.

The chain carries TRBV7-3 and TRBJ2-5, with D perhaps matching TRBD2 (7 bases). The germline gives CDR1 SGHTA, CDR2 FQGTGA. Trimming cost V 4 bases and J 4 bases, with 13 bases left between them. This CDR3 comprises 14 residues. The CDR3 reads CASSSTGGAETQYF. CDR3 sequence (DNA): TGTGCCAGCAGCTCAACGGGGGGCGCAGAGACCCAGTACTTC.

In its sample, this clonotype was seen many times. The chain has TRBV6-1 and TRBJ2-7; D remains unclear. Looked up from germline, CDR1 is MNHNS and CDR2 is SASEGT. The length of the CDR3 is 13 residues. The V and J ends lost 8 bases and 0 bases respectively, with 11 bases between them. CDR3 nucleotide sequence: TGTGCCAGCGAATGGGGAAACTCCTACGAGCAGTACTTC. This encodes CASEWGNSYEQYF.

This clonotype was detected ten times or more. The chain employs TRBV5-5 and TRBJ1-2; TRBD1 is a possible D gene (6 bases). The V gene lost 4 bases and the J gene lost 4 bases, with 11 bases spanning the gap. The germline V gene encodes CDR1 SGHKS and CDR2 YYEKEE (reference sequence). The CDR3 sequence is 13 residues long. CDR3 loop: CASSHGQIYGYTF. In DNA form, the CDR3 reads TGTGCCAGCAGCCACGGACAGATCTATGGCTACACCTTC.

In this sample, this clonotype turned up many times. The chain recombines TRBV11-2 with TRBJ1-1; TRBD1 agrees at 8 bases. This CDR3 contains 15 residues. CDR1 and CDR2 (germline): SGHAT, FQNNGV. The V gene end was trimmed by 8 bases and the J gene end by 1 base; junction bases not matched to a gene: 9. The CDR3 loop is CASRLTGQGNTEAFF. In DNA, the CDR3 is TGTGCCAGCCGACTTACTGGACAGGGGAACACTGAAGCTTTCTTT.

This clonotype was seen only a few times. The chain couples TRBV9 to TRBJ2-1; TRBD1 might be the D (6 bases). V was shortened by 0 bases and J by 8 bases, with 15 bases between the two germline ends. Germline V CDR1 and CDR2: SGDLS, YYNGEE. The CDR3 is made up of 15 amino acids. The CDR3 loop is CASSVGAGEVHEQFF. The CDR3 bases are TGTGCCAGCAGCGTAGGGGCAGGGGAAGTGCATGAGCAGTTCTTC.

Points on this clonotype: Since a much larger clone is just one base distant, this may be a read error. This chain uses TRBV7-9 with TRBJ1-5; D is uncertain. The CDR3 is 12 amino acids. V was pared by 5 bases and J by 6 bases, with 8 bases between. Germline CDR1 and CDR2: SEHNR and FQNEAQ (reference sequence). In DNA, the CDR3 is TGTGCCAGCAGCACCTCGACTCAGCCCCAGCATTTT. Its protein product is CASSTSTQPQHF.

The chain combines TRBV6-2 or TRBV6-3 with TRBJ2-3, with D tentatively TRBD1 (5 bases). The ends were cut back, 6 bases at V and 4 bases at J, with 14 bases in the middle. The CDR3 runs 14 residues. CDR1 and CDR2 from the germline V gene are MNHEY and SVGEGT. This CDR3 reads CASRGDLGADTQYF. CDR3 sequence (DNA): TGTGCCAGCAGAGGGGATCTCGGTGCAGATACGCAGTATTTT.

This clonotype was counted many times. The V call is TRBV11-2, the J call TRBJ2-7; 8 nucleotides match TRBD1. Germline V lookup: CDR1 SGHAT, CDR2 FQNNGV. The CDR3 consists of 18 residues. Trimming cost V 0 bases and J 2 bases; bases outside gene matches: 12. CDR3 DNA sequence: TGTGCCAGCAGCTTAGATGCCCTGGACAGGGAGATCCCCTACGAGCAGTACTTC. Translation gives CASSLDALDREIPYEQYF. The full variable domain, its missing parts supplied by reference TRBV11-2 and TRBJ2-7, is EAGVAQSPRYKIIEKRQSVAFWCNPISGHATLYWYQQILGQGPKLLIQFQNNGVVDDSQLPKDRFSAERLKGVDSTLKIQPAKLEDSAVYLCASSLDALDREIPYEQYFGPGTRLTVT.

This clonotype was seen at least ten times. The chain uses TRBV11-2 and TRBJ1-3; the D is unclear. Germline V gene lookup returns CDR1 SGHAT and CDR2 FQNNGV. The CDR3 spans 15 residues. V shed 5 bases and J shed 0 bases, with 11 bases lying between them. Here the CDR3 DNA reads TGTGCCAGCAGCCGGACTCCTAGCTCTGGAAACACCATATATTTT. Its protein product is CASSRTPSSGNTIYF.

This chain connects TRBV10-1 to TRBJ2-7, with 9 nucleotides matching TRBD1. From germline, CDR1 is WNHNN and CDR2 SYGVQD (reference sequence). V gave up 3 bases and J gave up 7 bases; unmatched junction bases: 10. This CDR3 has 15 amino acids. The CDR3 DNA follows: TGCGCCAGCAGTGAAGGGACAGGGAGGTCGTATGAGCAGTACTTC. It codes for CASSEGTGRSYEQYF.

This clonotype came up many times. The CDR3 reads CASSLGNSGNTIYF. CDR3 nucleotide sequence: TGTGCCAGCAGTTTGGGGAACTCTGGAAACACCATATATTTT. The V gene is TRBV12-3 or TRBV12-4, the J gene TRBJ1-3, with D unclear. Trimming took off 3 bases at V and 0 bases at J, with 6 bases between the two ends. This CDR3 comprises 14 residues.

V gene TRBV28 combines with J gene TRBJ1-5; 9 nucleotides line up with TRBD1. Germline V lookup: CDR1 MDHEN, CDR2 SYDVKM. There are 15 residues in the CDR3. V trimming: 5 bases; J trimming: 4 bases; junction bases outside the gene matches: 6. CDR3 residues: CASSRPGTGNQPQHF. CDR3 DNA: TGTGCCAGCAGTCGCCCCGGGACAGGGAATCAGCCCCAGCATTTT. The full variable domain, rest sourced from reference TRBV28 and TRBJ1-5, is DVKVTQSSRYLVKRTGEKVFLECVQDMDHENMFWYRQDPGLGLRLIYFSYDVKMKEKGDIPEGYSVSREKKERFSLILESASTNQTSMYLCASSRPGTGNQPQHFGDGTRLSIL.

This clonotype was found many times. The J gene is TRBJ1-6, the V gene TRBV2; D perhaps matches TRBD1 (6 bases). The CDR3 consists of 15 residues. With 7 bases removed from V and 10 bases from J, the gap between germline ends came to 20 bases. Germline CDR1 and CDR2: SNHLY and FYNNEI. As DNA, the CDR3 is TGTGCCAGCACCCCCTGGAACAGGGCTCAATCACCCCTCCACTTT. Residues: CASTPWNRAQSPLHF.